This T cell receptor (beta chain) emerged from a study of T cell repertoires in cytomegalovirus infection (dated by TCRdb to about 2019). The study in broad terms: The peptide stimulations were aimed at well-studied HLA-B-restricted epitopes as well as recently identified HLA-C-restricted CMV epitopes, whose presentation resists viral immunomodulation. The HLA type of each donor mattered for the analysis, because public TCR beta signatures pointed to carriage of CMV infection along with the matching HLA type.

The label giving this sample's treatment or condition can be read as: in vitro stimulation with specific CMV peptide epitopes to enrich CMV-specific T cells. This clonotype has ten or more counts. Its target antigen remains unknown. No clone much larger than this one lies a single base away; base qualities are absent. Based on the germline V gene, the CDR1 and CDR2 sequences are SGHTA and FQGNSA. The CDR3 sequence holds 15 residues, the cysteine and phenylalanine included. Just CDR3 DNA is preserved here, 45 bases in frame from base 1. V gives up 5 bases and J gives up 4 bases, and the segment between their germline ends measures 17 bases. Study-level results and caveats: In both this cohort and an independent roughly 330-donor cohort, the cumulative frequency of public TCR beta family members distinguished carriers of CMV infection plus the relevant HLA type. The ex vivo response was dominated by HLA-C-restricted CMV-specific TCR beta clonotypes, which also provided the single most frequent clonotype in two of eight donors.

The run used an Illumina HiSeq 1500. The public sequencing data were trimmed at Q25 with fastp and processed into clonotypes with MiXCR by TCRdb, which kept only in-frame beta chains. Each CDR3 protein gets just one entry, which takes the most common genes and DNA from the rows behind it. The sample has roughly 280,000 distinct CDR3 sequences on record, around 20% of them singletons. The ten biggest clones cover approximately 20% of the sample. The sequence is built from TRBV7-2 and TRBJ1-1; TRBD1 is a possible D gene, resting on 5 matching bases. The sequence was obtained from a human donor in good health (CMV status not recorded). Some clones in this sample may be carry-over from other donors' samples. The sample here was cultured PBMCs, taken from culture after CMV antigen stimulation. The bases read TGTGCCAGCAGCCCCACGGGGACGCCGGGCACTGAAGCTTTCTTT. Its translation is CASSPTGTPGTEAFF.